This T cell receptor (beta chain) was retrieved from a study of human T cells and chemical hapten exposure. General study findings and limits: There was alopecia in the donors, so their immune response may differ from that of healthy people.

MiXCR, applied by TCRdb to the RACE reads, yields one record per CDR3 protein. This sample has about 360,000 distinct CDR3 sequences, with about 7% found just once. The trim removed 5 bases at V and 6 bases at J, leaving 11 bases unmatched. Germline CDR1 and CDR2: DFQATT and SNEGSKA (reference sequence). The CDR3 extends over 16 amino acids. Described time point: patch test 1, 2 weeks after DPC sensitization. The treatment here: therapeutic diphenylcyclopropenone sensitization with weekly scalp DPC. Researchers sampled blood before each patch test went on. It was from unfractionated whole blood that total RNA was extracted. On this clonotype: Its antigen is not known.

The receptor comes from a woman under 30 with alopecia areata. Some clones in this sample may be carry-over from other donors' samples. The V call is TRBV20-1, the J call TRBJ2-1; TRBD2 agrees at 12 bases. Sequences were derived from whole blood, sampled in connection with sensitization to the hapten diphenylcyclopropenone (DPC). Here the CDR3 reads CSASKVLAGGPNEQFF. CDR3 DNA sequence: TGCAGTGCTTCGAAAGTGCTAGCGGGGGGGCCCAATGAGCAGTTCTTC.